This T cell receptor (beta chain) came from a study of CD8+ T cells in alopecia areata. Study-wide findings and caveats: Normal skin contains resident alphabeta T cells, and these are also sequenced in scalp samples.

Treatment: oral pan-JAK inhibitor, 5-10 mg twice daily. After isolation, RNA underwent reverse transcription to generate cDNA as the sequencing template. Clones were read by immunoSEQ multiplex PCR, and TCRdb kept only the in-frame ones, dropping some. The table lists 250,000 to 300,000 clones, 58% of them singletons, with under 2% in the top ten. On this clone: The antigen is not known.

The receptor's source is a human donor with alopecia areata. Sequences were derived from CD4+ T cells sorted from blood, sampled at week 24, from a patient treated with tofacitinib.

In DNA, the CDR3 is TGTGCCAGCAGTCAAACGGAAGACTATGGCTACACCTTC. Its protein is CASSQTEDYGYTF. The V call is TRBV2, the J call TRBJ1-2, with D unclear. Germline values: CDR1 SNHLY, CDR2 FYNNEI. This CDR3 comprises 13 residues. V lost 5 bases, J lost 3 bases, and 10 bases lay in between.